The 31 T cell receptor beta chains below come from one sample, sequenced in a study of tumor-infiltrating lymphocytes in primary liver carcinoma listed by TCRdb under 2017. Total RNA and DNA were co-extracted without cell sorting from approximately 20-30 mg of bulk tissue using the AllPrep DNA/RNA mini kit. Sequencing was performed on an Illumina HiSeq 2500. Starting from 450 to 500 ng total RNA, TCRbeta-specific cDNA was produced by reverse transcription with a constant-region primer and ProtoScript II reverse transcriptase. Three nested multiplex PCR rounds, following a slightly modified ARM-PCR procedure, were used to build the TCRbeta libraries. The first two PCR rounds used multiplex TRBV1-TRBV30 forward primers with a Cbeta reverse primer, each for 10 cycles. TCRdb trimmed the raw reads at Q25, called clones with MiXCR and kept productive beta chains. CDR3 protein sequences are deduplicated, and each keeps its most common genes and DNA. For this sample the table gives 40,000 to 55,000 distinct CDR3 sequences, of which roughly 70% were detected only once. Of the sample, around 30% falls within the top ten clones.

Sequences were obtained from liver tumor tissue from sampling region 5. In the paper's terms, the cell subset or site label means: tumor region T5, tumor centre. Every receptor here comes from a man between 35 and 55 years old with primary liver carcinoma and hepatitis B virus infection.

This clonotype was seen many times. The chain joins TRBV12-5 to TRBJ2-1; TRBD1 is a possible D gene (5 bases). Germline V CDR1 and CDR2: LGHNT, FRNRAP. V was trimmed by 2 bases and J by 9 bases, leaving 8 bases between them. This CDR3 comprises 12 residues. The CDR3 DNA reads as TGTGCTAGTGGTTTGCCCCAGGGTGAGCAGTTCTTC. Translation gives CASGLPQGEQFF.

Of note for this clonotype: The junction differs from germline at one of its ends, possibly a read error. V is TRBV29-1 and J is TRBJ2-3; 8 nucleotides agree with TRBD1. The CDR3 spans 14 residues. The V gene's germline CDR1 is SQVTM and CDR2 ANQGSEA. The CDR3 DNA follows: TGCAACGCTGGACAGGGTGACATCTCCGATATGCAGTATTTT. It codes for CNAGQGDISDMQYF.

As regards this clonotype: The junction does not match germline at one end; this may be a read error. V gene TRBV6-5 combines with J gene TRBJ2-2, with D possibly TRBD2 on 5 matching bases. Germline values: CDR1 MNHEY, CDR2 SVGAGI. The CDR3 is made up of 15 amino acids. The CDR3: CASSYAADGTVELFF. The DNA of the CDR3 is TGTGCCAGCAGTTATGCAGCGGACGGCACCGTGGAGCTGTTTTTT.

The chain is built from TRBV20-1 and TRBJ2-1, with 8 bases aligning to TRBD2. The V and J ends lost 7 bases and 8 bases, in that order; junction bases with no gene match: 16. The CDR3 is 15 residues long. Per germline, CDR1 DFQATT and CDR2 SNEGSKA (reference sequence). The CDR3 here is CSVASGGEGRDEQFF. The CDR3 DNA sequence: TGCAGTGTCGCCTCGGGGGGGGAAGGTCGCGATGAGCAGTTCTTC.

This rearrangement joins TRBV11-1 to TRBJ2-1; 15 nucleotides line up with TRBD2. Germline V gene data show CDR1 as SGHAT and CDR2 as FQDESV (reference sequence). CDR3 length: 17 residues. J gave up 11 bases and V 5 bases, and 13 bases lay outside the gene matches. CDR3 bases: TGTGCCAGCAGCATGGGACTAGCGGGAGGAGTTGATAATAAGCAGTTCTTC. Its translation is CASSMGLAGGVDNKQFF. Looking up the rest from reference TRBV11-1 and TRBJ2-1 gives the full variable domain: EAEVAQSPRYKITEKSQAVAFWCDPISGHATLYWYRQILGQGPELLVQFQDESVVDDSQLPKDRFSAERLKGVDSTLKIQPAELGDSAMYLCASSMGLAGGVDNKQFFGPGTRLTVL.

In regard to this clonotype: At one boundary the junction diverges from the germline segment, which might be a read error. The gene calls are TRBV29-1 and TRBJ2-5; D could derive from TRBD1 or TRBD2 (5 bases each). The CDR3 sequence is 12 residues long. Germline assignment: CDR1 SQVTM and CDR2 ANQGSEA. The CDR3 sequence: CNGVGDGETQYF. CDR3 coding DNA: TGCAACGGGGTAGGGGACGGGGAGACTCAGTACTTC.

Of note for this clonotype: One junction end does not reproduce the germline sequence, and a read error may be involved. The chain uses TRBV11-2 and TRBJ2-7; D is unresolved. The CDR3 totals 13 residues. CDR1 and CDR2 from the germline V gene are SGHAT and FQNNGV. In nucleotides, the CDR3 is TGTGTCAGCCCCAAAGATGCGCCCTACGAGCAGTACTTC. Its protein is CVSPKDAPYEQYF.

This clonotype was detected ten times or more. The chain combines TRBV7-9 with TRBJ1-2; D is ambiguous. Germline CDR1 and CDR2: SEHNR and FQNEAQ (reference sequence). The CDR3 contains 16 residues. Trimming pared 8 bases from V and 2 bases from J, leaving 21 bases between. In DNA form, the CDR3 reads TGTGCCAGCGGTAATGGGGTTCCCCTGAAGAACTATGGCTACACCTTC. This encodes CASGNGVPLKNYGYTF.

This clonotype qualifies as medium-sized. This rearrangement joins TRBV6-1 to TRBJ2-5; the D is unclear. The ends were cut back, 6 bases at V and 1 base at J, with 9 bases in the middle. The CDR3 contains 13 residues. CDR1 and CDR2 from the germline V gene are MNHNS and SASEGT. The CDR3 here is CASRRHLQETQYF. The CDR3 bases are TGTGCCAGCAGGAGACACCTCCAAGAGACCCAGTACTTC.

The gene calls are TRBV2 and TRBJ2-7, with D maybe TRBD1 (5 bases). The CDR3 extends over 14 amino acids. Trimming took 6 bases from V and 0 from J, leaving 12 bases between them. The germline gives CDR1 SNHLY, CDR2 FYNNEI. The CDR3 nucleotides are TGTGCCAGCAGAAAATACAGGAACTCCTACGAGCAGTACTTC. It yields the protein CASRKYRNSYEQYF.

At least ten counts were recorded for this clonotype. V is TRBV5-1 and J is TRBJ2-7, with a weak D call TRBD2 (5 bases). V lost 1 base and J 7 bases, leaving 15 bases between the germline ends. CDR3 length: 14 residues. Per the germline V gene, CDR1 is SGHRS and CDR2 is YFSETQ. The CDR3 loop reads CASSLQPTGGEQYF. Here the CDR3 DNA reads TGCGCCAGCAGCTTGCAACCTACTGGCGGGGAGCAGTACTTC.

This clonotype has a single count. The genes are TRBV6-1 and TRBJ2-1; no reliable D call. Per the germline V gene, CDR1 is MNHNS and CDR2 is SASEGT. The length of the CDR3 is 16 residues. The V and J ends lost 10 bases and 0 bases respectively, with 19 bases between them. The CDR3, as DNA: TGTGCCAACACCAAGGGTGGGCATAGCTCCTACAATGAGCAGTTCTTC. This translates into CANTKGGHSSYNEQFF.

The CDR3 loop is CAISSSGGVNTGELFF. In DNA form, the CDR3 reads TGCGCCATCAGTTCTAGCGGGGGTGTGAACACCGGGGAGCTGTTTTTT. The chain links TRBV5-1 to TRBJ2-2; 10 positions match TRBD2. CDR3 size: 16 residues. CDR1 is SGHRS and CDR2 is YFSETQ in the germline V gene. V was clipped by 9 bases and J by 1 base; unmatched bases: 9.

On this clonotype: Germline and junction disagree at one end, which may indicate a read error. J is TRBJ2-7 and V is TRBV4-1; TRBD1 matches at 10 bases. The germline V gene encodes CDR1 MGHRA and CDR2 YSYEKL. The CDR3 totals 17 residues. CDR3 DNA: TGCGCCAGCAGCCCGGGACAGGGGATCGGGAGCCCCTATGAGCAGTACTTC. Its translation: CASSPGQGIGSPYEQYF.

This sequence joins TRBV6-5 and TRBJ1-4; TRBD1 might be the D (5 bases). The CDR3 loop spans 15 amino acids. V was trimmed by 4 bases and J by 5 bases, leaving 14 bases between them. Per the germline V gene, CDR1 is MNHEY and CDR2 is SVGAGI. The CDR3 sequence: CASSFTREGNEKLFF. In DNA form, the CDR3 reads TGTGCCAGCAGTTTCACGAGGGAGGGGAATGAAAAACTGTTTTTT.

Comments on this clonotype: Compared with germline, one end of the junction differs, possibly owing to a read error. The chain uses TRBV29-1 and TRBJ1-1; 11 nucleotides align to TRBD1. Germline-derived CDR1 and CDR2 are SQVTM and ANQGSEA. CDR3 length: 13 residues. The CDR3 sequence: CNAGTGGGTGAFF. The CDR3 region has the DNA TGCAACGCTGGGACAGGGGGTGGCACTGGAGCTTTCTTT.

This clonotype has just one count. The CDR3 ends on some other residue instead of the conserved phenylalanine or tryptophan, so this is likely a read error. It is unclear where the CDR3 begins or ends on the DNA, so no DNA is shown, and the CDR3 is as TCRdb lists it. The rearrangement joins TRBV21-1 to TRBJ2-1; TRBD2 reflects the table's D call only, with no check against the DNA. TRBV21-1 is classified as a pseudogene. Both ends counted, the CDR3 spans 15 residues. This CDR3 is CVSSEEAGGSNEQFL.

About this clonotype: The junction departs from the called germline gene at one end, perhaps through a read error. The CDR3 reads CSVETTSGLTGVLFF. CDR3 nucleotide sequence: TGCAGCGTTGAAACGACGAGTGGGTTAACCGGGGTGCTGTTTTTT. The chain combines TRBV29-1 with TRBJ2-2; D possibly corresponds to TRBD2 (5 bases). Germline CDR1 is SQVTM and CDR2 is ANQGSEA. This CDR3 region has 15 residues.

As regards this clonotype: A much bigger clone sits one base away, suggesting this may be a read error. This sequence joins TRBV7-9 and TRBJ2-7, with 8 bases lining up with TRBD1. V gave up 5 bases and J gave up 4 bases; unmatched junction bases: 10. CDR1 is SEHNR and CDR2 is FQNEAQ in the germline V gene (reference sequence). CDR3 length: 15 residues. The CDR3 nucleotides are TGTGCCAGCAGCGGGCTCGGGACAGGTATTTACGAGCAGTACTTC. It specifies CASSGLGTGIYEQYF.

J is TRBJ2-3 and V is TRBV6-6; 9 bases fit TRBD1. This CDR3 spans 18 amino acids. From germline, CDR1 is MNHNY and CDR2 SVGAGI (reference sequence). The ends lost 0 bases at V and 4 bases at J; junction bases unmatched: 11. CDR3 DNA sequence: TGTGCCAGCAGTTACTCGAACCGGGACAGGGAGAACGCAGATACGCAGTATTTT. Its protein is CASSYSNRDRENADTQYF.

In regard to this clonotype: One junction end disagrees with the germline gene, perhaps due to a read error. CDR3 protein: CASTFLATQETQYF. CDR3 coding DNA: TGTGCAAGCACTTTCCTGGCTACTCAAGAGACCCAGTACTTC. This chain links TRBV12-3 or TRBV12-4 with TRBJ2-5; D is uncertain. The CDR3 spans 14 residues.

The rearrangement links TRBV14 to TRBJ2-7, with D perhaps being TRBD1 or TRBD2 (5 bases each). The germline V gene encodes CDR1 SGHDN and CDR2 FVKESK. V lost 3 bases to trimming and J lost 8 bases, with 17 bases between them. This CDR3 spans 14 amino acids. CDR3: CASSHRDHGYKQYF. The CDR3 DNA reads TGTGCCAGCAGCCACCGGGACCATGGGTACAAGCAGTACTTC. The entire variable domain, with the rest obtained from reference TRBV14 and TRBJ2-7, is as follows: EAGVTQFPSHSVIEKGQTVTLRCDPISGHDNLYWYRRVMGKEIKFLLHFVKESKQDESGMPNNRFLAERTGGTYSTLKVQPAELEDSGVYFCASSHRDHGYKQYFGPGTRLTVT.

About this clonotype: Since the CDR3 does not end with the conserved phenylalanine or tryptophan, this likely comes from a read error. The genes are TRBV29-1 and TRBJ2-1; D is undetermined. There are 10 residues in the CDR3. Between the trimmed V and J ends, which lost 7 bases and 11 bases, there was a span of 12 bases. Germline CDR1 and CDR2: SQVTM and ANQGSEA. The CDR3 DNA reads TGCAGCGGATCGGAAAATAAGCAGTTCTCC. Its translation: CSGSENKQFS.

Concerning this clonotype: A junction boundary mismatches the germline segment, possibly from a read error. The chain uses TRBV6-1 and TRBJ2-1; perhaps TRBD2 as D (7 bases). This CDR3 is 15 amino acids long. Germline CDR1 reads MNHNS; CDR2 reads SASEGT. CDR3 in amino acids: CASSVRAGVGGEQFF. In DNA, the CDR3 is TGTGCCAGCAGTGTACGGGCGGGAGTAGGGGGTGAGCAATTCTTC.

As regards this clonotype: The junction shows a germline mismatch at one end, possibly a read error. The chain has TRBV5-5 and TRBJ2-2, with D possibly being TRBD2 (5 bases). CDR1 SGHKS and CDR2 YYEKEE come from the germline V gene (reference sequence). This CDR3 spans 13 amino acids. Here the CDR3 reads CASSFSETGELFF. The CDR3 DNA is TGTGCCAGCAGCTTCTCAGAGACCGGGGAACTGTTTTTT.

Points on this clonotype: One end of the junction fails to match germline, which may point to a read error. CDR3 region: CGSSTGRFPEPQQF. The CDR3 DNA follows: TGTGGCAGCAGCACCGGACGGTTTCCCGAGCCCCAACAATTT. V is TRBV11-2 and J is TRBJ1-5; no reliable D call. The CDR3 loop spans 14 amino acids. CDR1 SGHAT and CDR2 FQNNGV come from the germline V gene. Filled out from reference TRBV11-2 and TRBJ1-5, the complete variable domain reads EAGVAQSPRYKIIEKRQSVAFWCNPISGHATLYWYQQILGQGPKLLIQFQNNGVVDDSQLPKDRFSAERLKGVDSTLKIQPAKLEDSAVYLCGSSTGRFPEPQQFGDGTRLSIL.

About this clonotype itself: A junction boundary mismatches the germline segment, possibly from a read error. The rearrangement joins TRBV7-8 to TRBJ1-1, with TRBD1 identical over 7 bases. The germline CDR1 and CDR2 sequences are SGHVS and FQNEAQ. The CDR3 spans 16 residues. The CDR3 here is CASNPRAGGMNTEAFF. CDR3 nucleotide sequence: TGTGCCAGCAACCCACGAGCAGGGGGAATGAACACTGAGGCTTTCTTT.

Worth noting for this clonotype: Mismatch with germline at one junction end may stem from a read error. V gene TRBV11-2 combines with J gene TRBJ2-3; D is unclear. The CDR3 is made up of 15 amino acids. The germline CDR1 and CDR2 sequences are SGHAT and FQNNGV. The CDR3 region is CVSSFQASSTDTQYF. The CDR3 region has the DNA TGTGTCAGCAGCTTTCAGGCTTCTAGTACAGATACGCAGTATTTT.

For this clonotype: One junction end does not reproduce the germline sequence, and a read error may be involved. The chain joins TRBV12-3 or TRBV12-4 to TRBJ2-7; D is possibly TRBD1 (5 bases). The CDR3 loop spans 13 amino acids. CDR3 sequence (DNA): TGTGCCAGCAGTTTAAGGGGATCCTACGATCAGTACTTC. Its protein product is CASSLRGSYDQYF.

Comment on this clonotype: The junction departs from the called germline gene at one end, perhaps through a read error. The chain employs TRBV29-1 and TRBJ2-5; D possibly corresponds to TRBD2 (6 bases). Germline V gene data show CDR1 as SQVTM and CDR2 as ANQGSEA. The CDR3 runs 14 residues. CDR3 coding DNA: TGCAGCGTTGAAGGGCTATCCGGGAGTTGGACCCACTACTTC. It is translated as CSVEGLSGSWTHYF.

This clonotype appeared many times. The V gene is TRBV10-3, the J gene TRBJ2-7, with 7 nucleotides matching TRBD1. CDR3 length: 14 amino acids. V shed 4 bases, J shed 1 base, and the junction held 4 bases outside the gene matches. Germline assignment: CDR1 ENHRY and CDR2 SYGVKD. Here the CDR3 reads CAISAGTVSYEQYF. Here the CDR3 DNA reads TGTGCCATCAGTGCCGGGACAGTATCCTACGAGCAGTACTTC.